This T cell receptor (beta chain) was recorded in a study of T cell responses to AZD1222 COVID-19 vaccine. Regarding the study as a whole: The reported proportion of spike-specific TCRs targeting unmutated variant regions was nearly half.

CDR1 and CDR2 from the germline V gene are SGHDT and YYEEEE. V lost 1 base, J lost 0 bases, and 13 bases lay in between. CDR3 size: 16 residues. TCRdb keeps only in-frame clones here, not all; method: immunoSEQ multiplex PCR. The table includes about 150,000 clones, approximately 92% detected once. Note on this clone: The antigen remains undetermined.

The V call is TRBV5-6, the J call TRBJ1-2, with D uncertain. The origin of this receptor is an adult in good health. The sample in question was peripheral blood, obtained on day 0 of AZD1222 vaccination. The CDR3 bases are TGTGCCAGCAGCTTGATAAGAGAGAGCGCTAACTATGGCTACACCTTC. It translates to CASSLIRESANYGYTF.